These 13 T cell receptor beta chains originate from one sample sequenced in a study of blood T cell repertoires in COVID-19 (dated by TCRdb to the early 2020s). The library was obtained by the immunoSEQ multiplex PCR assay. TCRdb holds this immuneACCESS table with in-frame rearrangements only. Some clones are missing; in checked studies, unresolved V genes explain under half, and the rest has no known cause. The sample yields tens of thousands of clones; about 82% were counted once. In total, the top ten clones hold 3% to 4.5% of the sample. The specimen was PBMCs or T cells enriched from blood (not recorded which). The receptors derive from a woman aged 40 to 50 with acute COVID-19.

V is TRBV10-2 and J is TRBJ2-2; TRBD2 agrees at 7 bases. Germline V gene sequence: CDR1 WSHSY, CDR2 SAAADI. The CDR3 is 15 amino acids. V lost 1 base, J lost 3 bases, and 2 bases stayed unmatched. CDR3: CASSEWGGDTGELFF. CDR3 nucleotide sequence: TGCGCCAGCAGTGAGTGGGGGGGGGACACCGGGGAGCTGTTTTTT.

The chain has TRBV7-2 and TRBJ2-5; weak D call: TRBD1 (6 bases). V lost 0 bases and J lost 4, with 9 bases in between. Per germline, CDR1 SGHTA and CDR2 FQGNSA. The CDR3 runs to 14 residues. CDR3 nucleotides: TGTGCCAGCAGCTTAGCGTCAGGGGCAGAGACCCAGTACTTC. This gives the protein CASSLASGAETQYF. Looking up the rest from reference TRBV7-2 and TRBJ2-5 gives the full variable domain: GAGVSQSPSNKVTEKGKDVELRCDPISGHTALYWYRQSLGQGLEFLIYFQGNSAPDKSGLPSDRFSAERTGGSVSTLTIQRTQQEDSAVYLCASSLASGAETQYFGPGTRLLVL.

This chain joins TRBV12-5 and TRBJ2-3; D may be TRBD1 (6 bases). The CDR3 is 16 residues long. The V gene's germline CDR1 is LGHNT and CDR2 FRNRAP. V was cut by 2 bases and J by 2 bases, with 14 bases left in between. The CDR3 region has the DNA TGTGCTAGTGGTTTGACTTGGGGGCTTAACACAGATACGCAGTATTTT. It translates to CASGLTWGLNTDTQYF.

The chain is built from TRBV20-1 and TRBJ2-1; maybe TRBD2 (5 bases). Trimming took off 3 bases at V and 7 bases at J, with 10 bases between the two ends. Looked up from germline, CDR1 is DFQATT and CDR2 is SNEGSKA (reference sequence). CDR3 length: 12 amino acids. CDR3: CSASSDSNEQFF. The CDR3 DNA follows: TGCAGTGCTAGTTCGGACTCAAATGAGCAGTTCTTC.

The V gene is TRBV2, the J gene TRBJ2-2; D may be TRBD2 (6 bases). CDR3 length equals 14 residues. Trimming pared 6 bases from V and 1 base from J, leaving 9 bases between. Looked up from germline, CDR1 is SNHLY and CDR2 is FYNNEI. CDR3 region: CASRRGGNTGELFF. The CDR3 DNA is TGTGCCAGCAGGCGGGGCGGGAACACCGGGGAGCTGTTTTTT.

The genes are TRBV2 and TRBJ2-1; 7 nucleotides match TRBD2. Germline V gene sequence: CDR1 SNHLY, CDR2 FYNNEI. This CDR3 is built from 13 residues. Trimming removed 5 bases from V and 7 bases from J; junction bases left unmatched: 5. CDR3 loop: CASSWTRGNEQFF. The CDR3 DNA sequence: TGTGCCAGCAGTTGGACTAGAGGAAATGAGCAGTTCTTC.

The genes are TRBV5-1 and TRBJ2-2, with D unresolved. V shed 0 bases and J shed 3 bases, with 6 bases lying between them. The CDR3 length is 14 residues. CDR1 SGHRS and CDR2 YFSETQ come from the germline V gene. CDR3 coding DNA: TGCGCCAGCAGCTTGGTATCGGACACCGGGGAGCTGTTTTTT. Encoded protein: CASSLVSDTGELFF.

The chain links TRBV28 to TRBJ2-1; D possibly corresponds to TRBD2 (5 bases). Per the germline V gene, CDR1 is MDHEN and CDR2 is SYDVKM. V lost 3 bases to trimming and J lost 4 bases, with 10 bases between them. The CDR3 has 14 amino acids. The CDR3 reads CASSFPPGYNEQFF. DNA of the CDR3: TGTGCCAGCAGTTTCCCTCCGGGGTACAATGAGCAGTTCTTC.

The chain recombines TRBV5-1 with TRBJ1-2; D is unresolved. The V gene lost 2 bases and the J gene lost 8 bases, with 16 bases spanning the gap. The CDR3 runs 14 residues. Germline CDR1 and CDR2: SGHRS and YFSETQ. The CDR3, as DNA: TGCGCCAGCAGCTTACGCGGGGTCTTAGACGGCTACACCTTC. Translation: CASSLRGVLDGYTF.

The gene calls are TRBV25-1 and TRBJ2-1, with 8 nucleotides matching TRBD2. V lost 6 bases and J lost 4; bases outside the gene matches: 14. CDR3 length: 17 amino acids. Germline assignment: CDR1 MGHDK and CDR2 SYGVNS. The CDR3 DNA sequence: TGTGCCAGCAGCGCCCGCGGGGGGCAGGGGCGATACAATGAGCAGTTCTTC. Protein: CASSARGGQGRYNEQFF.

This chain connects TRBV21-1 to TRBJ1-1. TRBV21-1 is designated a pseudogene. This CDR3 is built from 17 residues. CDR3 bases: TGTGCCAGCAGCAAATGTAAAAAGGGAGGGAGGGAAACTGAAGCTTTCTTT. Encoded protein: CASSKCKKGGRETEAFF.

The gene calls are TRBV19 and TRBJ1-1, with 9 bases lining up with TRBD1. Germline V gives CDR1 LNHDA, CDR2 SQIVND (reference sequence). The CDR3 has 21 residues. The trim removed 2 bases at V and 0 bases at J, leaving 19 bases unmatched. The CDR3 DNA reads TGTGCCAGTAGTATAAAGGAGAGGGGACAGGGTAGAATAAAGTTGAACACTGAAGCTTTCTTT. Translation: CASSIKERGQGRIKLNTEAFF.

The V call is TRBV9, the J call TRBJ2-3, with TRBD2 matching over 9 bases. The junction had 11 bases not matched to a gene; V was cut back by 1 base and J by 2 bases. From germline, CDR1 is SGDLS and CDR2 YYNGEE. This CDR3 is 18 amino acids long. CDR3 sequence (DNA): TGTGCCAGCAGCGTAATGGGTGCGGGAGGGCCTTACACAGATACGCAGTATTTT. It encodes CASSVMGAGGPYTDTQYF.